The present T cell receptor beta chain was sequenced within a study of control samples from healthy donors and cancer patients. Produced via immunoSEQ multiplex PCR; TCRdb's table is partial and in-frame only. The sample lists just over 150,000 clones; 94% were seen once. Trimming cost V 6 bases and J 1 base; bases outside gene matches: 5. CDR3 size: 15 residues. The germline CDR1 and CDR2 sequences are SGDLS and YYNGEE. This receptor was taken from a woman aged 40 to 55 in good health. The sample was blood. V and J are TRBV9 and TRBJ2-2; TRBD2 matches 8 bases. The CDR3 spells CASNPRGGNTGELFF. The CDR3 bases are TGTGCCAGCAATCCCCGGGGGGGGAACACCGGGGAGCTGTTTTTT.